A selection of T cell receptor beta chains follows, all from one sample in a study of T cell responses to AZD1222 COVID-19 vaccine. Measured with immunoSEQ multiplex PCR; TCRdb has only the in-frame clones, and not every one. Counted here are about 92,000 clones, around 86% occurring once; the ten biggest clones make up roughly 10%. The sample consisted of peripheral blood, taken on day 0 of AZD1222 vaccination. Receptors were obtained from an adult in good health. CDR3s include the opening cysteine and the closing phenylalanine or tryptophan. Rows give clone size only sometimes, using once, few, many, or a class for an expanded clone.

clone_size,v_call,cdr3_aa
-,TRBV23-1,CASRTEGGGELFF
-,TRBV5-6,CASSFGRLETQYF
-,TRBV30,CAWRRQGGSYEQYF
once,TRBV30,CAWSVPAVARTQYF
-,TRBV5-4,CASSSDPTSRPTDTQYF
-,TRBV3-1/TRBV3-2,CASSQVAEPTGELFF
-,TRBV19,CASSVYRGTEAFF
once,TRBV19,CASSIAHQDAEAFF
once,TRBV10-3,CAISLGTSGGAETQYF
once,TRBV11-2,CASSLDGVKAFF
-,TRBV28,CASRPGSRNTEAFF
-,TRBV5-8,CASSPRVVRSNQPQHF
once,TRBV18,CASSPPFIEKLFF
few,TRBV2,CASSVQGGLDEQFF
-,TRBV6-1,CASSEGGQPQHF
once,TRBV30,CAWAGQGSHEQYF
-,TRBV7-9,CASSLAGHSNTEAFF
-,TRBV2,CASRYDREKLFF
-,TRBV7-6,CASSLAVRWDQETQYF
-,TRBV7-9,CASSTGTGFNEQFF
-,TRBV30,CAWSVTAPGNTIYF
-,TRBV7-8,CASSLGTGSTGELFF